This entry features one TCR beta chain sequence. Its target is not known. Here immunoSEQ multiplex PCR was the method, and the copy in TCRdb shows in-frame clones only, minus some. The sample has 250,000 to 400,000 clones, roughly 88% seen once. The data were obtained in a study of cytomegalovirus exposure and HLA in healthy donors. Study-level background: The 120 validation repertoires used the same platform as the roughly 670 first-cohort repertoires (as reported by a later analysis). General study findings and limits: It was 150 to 200 TCR beta chains that were listed as cytomegalovirus-associated.

The germline V gene encodes CDR1 MNHEY and CDR2 SMNVEV (reference sequence). The CDR3 sequence is 13 residues long. Trimming removed 4 bases at V and 6 bases at J, with 13 bases between. This chain links TRBV27 with TRBJ2-7; weak D call: TRBD1 (6 bases). The TCR originated in a man aged 25 to 40 in good health and CMV-seronegative. The specimen was PBMCs. As DNA, the CDR3 is TGTGCCAGCAGTTCCCTAGGACAGAGCGAGCAGTACTTC. It translates to CASSSLGQSEQYF.